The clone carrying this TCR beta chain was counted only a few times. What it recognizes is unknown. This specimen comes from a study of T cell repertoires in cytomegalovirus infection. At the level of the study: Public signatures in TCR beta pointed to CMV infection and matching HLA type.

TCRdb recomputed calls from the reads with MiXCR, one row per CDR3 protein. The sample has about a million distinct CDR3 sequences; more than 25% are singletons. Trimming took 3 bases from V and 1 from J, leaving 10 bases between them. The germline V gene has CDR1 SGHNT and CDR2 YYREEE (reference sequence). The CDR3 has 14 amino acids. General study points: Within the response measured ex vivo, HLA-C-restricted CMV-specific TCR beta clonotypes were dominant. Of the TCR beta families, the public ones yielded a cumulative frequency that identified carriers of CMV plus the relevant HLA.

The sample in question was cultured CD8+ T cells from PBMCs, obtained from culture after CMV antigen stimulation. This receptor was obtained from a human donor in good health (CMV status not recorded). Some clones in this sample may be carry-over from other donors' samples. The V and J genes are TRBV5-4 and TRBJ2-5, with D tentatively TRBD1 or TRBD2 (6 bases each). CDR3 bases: TGTGCCAGCAGCTGGGGGGCCAGCCAAGAGACCCAGTACTTC. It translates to CASSWGASQETQYF.